This entry lists 5 T cell receptor beta chains sequenced from one sample in a study of T cell changes during pregnancy in multiple sclerosis. Method: immunoSEQ multiplex PCR; TCRdb's copy keeps in-frame clones and lacks some. The table has tens of thousands of clones, about 93% seen once. The sample in question was peripheral blood, obtained in the third trimester of pregnancy. The source is a female donor in good health, enrolled as a control in a pregnancy study.

The V call is TRBV7-8, the J call TRBJ1-2; maybe TRBD1 (6 bases). This CDR3 has 15 amino acids. Trimming removed 4 bases from V and 4 bases from J, with 16 bases in between. Germline V gene sequence: CDR1 SGHVS, CDR2 FQNEAQ. The CDR3 region has the DNA TGTGCCAGCAGCTCACCGGGACAACCTCCCTATGGCTACACCTTC. Translation gives CASSSPGQPPYGYTF.

In DNA form, the CDR3 reads TGCGCCAGCAGCTTGGATGGACAGGGGGGGGAAACAGATACGCAGTATTTT. Its translation: CASSLDGQGGETDTQYF. V usage is TRBV5-1 and J usage is TRBJ2-3, with 10 bases matching TRBD1. Germline trimming cut 0 bases from V and 3 bases from J; bases unmatched to any gene: 7. The CDR3 runs 17 residues. CDR1 and CDR2 (germline): SGHRS, YFSETQ.

The chain is built from TRBV7-6 and TRBJ2-1, with 7 bases identical to TRBD1. Trimming cost V 4 bases and J 3 bases; bases outside gene matches: 3. CDR1 and CDR2 (germline): SGHVS, FNYEAQ. CDR3 length: 14 residues. The CDR3 sequence: CASSSQGDYNEQFF. The CDR3 nucleotides read TGTGCCAGCAGCTCCCAGGGGGACTACAATGAGCAGTTCTTC.

This rearrangement joins TRBV19 to TRBJ2-1; 12 bases are shared with TRBD2. There are 15 residues in the CDR3. Germline CDR1 LNHDA, CDR2 SQIVND (reference sequence). V shed 5 bases and J 2 bases; nucleotides not matched to a gene: 1. The CDR3 loop is CASSASGGAYNEQFF. Here the CDR3 DNA reads TGTGCCAGTAGTGCTAGCGGGGGGGCCTACAATGAGCAGTTCTTC.

This clone was seen a handful of times. V and J are TRBV10-3 and TRBJ2-7, with TRBD2 matching 7 bases. Germline assignment: CDR1 ENHRY and CDR2 SYGVKD. Germline trimming cut 6 bases from V and 0 bases from J; bases unmatched to any gene: 5. The CDR3 has 14 residues. The CDR3: CAISPGTNSYEQYF. The CDR3 DNA reads TGTGCCATCAGCCCCGGGACTAACTCCTACGAGCAGTACTTC.